The 13 T cell receptor beta chains below come from one sample, sequenced in a study of molecular identifiers for immune sequencing clone quantification. One entry per CDR3 protein results from TCRdb running MiXCR on the PCR reads. Among 40,000 to 45,000 distinct CDR3 sequences listed, more than 20% were seen once. The sequenced material came from naive CD8+ T cells from blood, with Jurkat cell RNA spiked in. As for subset: FACS-sorted CD8+CD4-CCR7+CD45RA+ naive T cells. The receptors come from a human donor in good health. Some libraries in this study had Jurkat cell RNA spiked in.

This clonotype was seen at least ten times. The V gene is TRBV7-9, the J gene TRBJ2-5, with 8 bases lining up with TRBD1. V lost 5 bases, J lost 4 bases, and 12 bases stayed unmatched. The CDR3 runs to 16 residues. Germline V lookup: CDR1 SEHNR, CDR2 FQNEAQ (reference sequence). CDR3 amino acids: CASSPRRGQAIETQYF. CDR3 nucleotides: TGTGCCAGCAGCCCGAGGAGGGGACAGGCGATAGAGACCCAGTACTTC.

The table lists this clonotype with a few counts. A much larger clone lies one base from this, so it may be a read error. The V and J genes are TRBV25-1 and TRBJ2-3; D might be TRBD1 (5 bases). Trimming shortened V by 6 bases and J by 2 bases, and 9 bases separated the two germline ends. The CDR3 has 13 amino acids. CDR1 and CDR2 from the germline V gene are MGHDK and SYGVNS. CDR3 sequence reads: CASRAGITDTQYF. The CDR3 DNA is TGTGCCAGCAGAGCAGGGATCACAGATACGCAGTATTTT.

As to this clonotype: A read error may produce the germline difference seen at one junction end. The chain has TRBV3-1 and TRBJ2-1, with 9 bases fitting TRBD2. CDR1 and CDR2 (germline): LGHDT, YNNKEL (reference sequence). The length of the CDR3 is 19 residues. The chain's CDR3 is CASSQGSRLAGFSYNEQLF. CDR3 sequence (DNA): TGTGCCAGCAGCCAAGGGTCTCGGCTAGCGGGATTCTCCTACAATGAGCAGCTCTTC.

This clonotype was counted ten times or more. The chain employs TRBV2 and TRBJ2-3; 9 bases map to TRBD2. V lost 7 bases, J lost 4 bases, and 12 bases stayed unmatched. The CDR3 runs 16 residues. From germline, CDR1 is SNHLY and CDR2 FYNNEI. This chain's CDR3 is CASITHQREAPDTQYF. The CDR3, as DNA: TGTGCCAGCATTACGCACCAGCGGGAGGCCCCAGATACGCAGTATTTT.

In the case of this clonotype: One end of the junction varies from germline; a read error may be responsible. This chain uses TRBV4-2 with TRBJ2-6; 12 bases are a match to TRBD2. This CDR3 has 18 residues. In germline, CDR1 is LGHNA, CDR2 YNFKEQ. The CDR3 region is CASCQRLAGVAGANVLTF. DNA of the CDR3: TGTGCCAGCTGCCAGAGACTAGCGGGAGTTGCTGGGGCCAACGTCCTGACTTTC.

The CDR3 sequence is CASSTGTGGNQPQHF. The CDR3 nucleotides are TGTGCCAGTAGTACCGGGACAGGGGGCAATCAGCCCCAGCATTTT. The chain joins TRBV19 to TRBJ1-5; TRBD1 matches at 10 bases. This CDR3 has 15 amino acids. In germline, CDR1 is LNHDA, CDR2 SQIVND (reference sequence). J lost 2 bases, V lost 4 bases, and 2 bases had no gene match. The entire variable domain, with the rest obtained from reference TRBV19 and TRBJ1-5, is as follows: DGGITQSPKYLFRKEGQNVTLSCEQNLNHDAMYWYRQDPGQGLRLIYYSQIVNDFQKGDIAEGYSVSREKKESFPLTVTSAQKNPTAFYLCASSTGTGGNQPQHFGDGTRLSIL.

The table lists this clonotype with many counts. V gene TRBV12-3 or TRBV12-4 combines with J gene TRBJ1-1, with TRBD1 matching 10 bases. This CDR3 region has 12 residues. After removal of 10 bases from V and 5 bases from J, the junction contained 4 bases not matched to a gene. The CDR3 DNA reads TGTGCCACCCGGACAGGGGGAACTGAAGCTTTCTTT. Amino acids: CATRTGGTEAFF.

This chain joins TRBV12-3 or TRBV12-4 and TRBJ2-3; unclear D gene. This CDR3 spans 14 amino acids. V was clipped by 0 bases and J by 4 bases, with 8 bases between them. In nucleotides, the CDR3 is TGTGCCAGCAGTTTAGCGGGGTCCGCAGATACGCAGTATTTT. It yields the protein CASSLAGSADTQYF.

The chain links TRBV29-1 to TRBJ1-4; D gene unclear. V was clipped by 7 bases and J by 0 bases, with 9 bases between them. CDR1 SQVTM and CDR2 ANQGSEA come from the germline V gene. This CDR3 has 13 residues. CDR3 sequence (DNA): TGCAGCGCCCGGAGAGCAACTAATGAAAAACTGTTTTTT. Translated: CSARRATNEKLFF.

As regards this clonotype: Since a much larger clone is just one base distant, this may be a read error. The rearrangement uses TRBV5-6 and TRBJ2-5, with D maybe TRBD2 (5 bases). Trimming removed 4 bases at V and 7 bases at J, with 14 bases between. There are 13 residues in the CDR3. CDR1 and CDR2 from the germline V gene are SGHDT and YYEEEE. CDR3 coding DNA: TGTGCCAGCAGCCATCCACCCGCGGGGACCCAGTACTTC. This codes for CASSHPPAGTQYF.

As concerns this clonotype: At one of its ends the junction is not consistent with the germline gene, which may arise from a read error. The V and J genes are TRBV19 and TRBJ2-3; no definite D call. Germline CDR1 is LNHDA and CDR2 is SQIVND (reference sequence). The CDR3 contains 12 residues. The CDR3 DNA reads as TGTGCCAGTAGTATCCCCACAGATCCGCAGTATTTT. Protein product: CASSIPTDPQYF.

This clonotype showed up many times. The V gene is TRBV24-1, the J gene TRBJ2-5, with D maybe TRBD2 (6 bases). Trimming took 5 bases from V and 1 from J, leaving 13 bases between them. The CDR3 extends over 15 amino acids. The germline CDR1 and CDR2 sequences are KGHDR and SFDVKD. CDR3 region: CATSAGEAGQETQYF. The CDR3 region has the DNA TGTGCCACCAGTGCCGGGGAGGCAGGCCAAGAGACCCAGTACTTC.

This clonotype has just a few counts. The chain employs TRBV27 and TRBJ2-3; 9 bases line up with TRBD1. V shed 2 bases and J 5 bases; nucleotides not matched to a gene: 14. Per germline, CDR1 MNHEY and CDR2 SMNVEV (reference sequence). The CDR3 length is 18 residues. The CDR3 nucleotides read TGTGCCAGCAGTTTACTGGGGACAGGGCAATTCTCAGTAGATACGCAGTATTTT. Translated, it gives CASSLLGTGQFSVDTQYF.